This T cell receptor (beta chain) was obtained from a study of neurological immune-mediated disorders. The CDR3 consists of 17 residues. Germline assignment: CDR1 MGHRA and CDR2 YSYEKL. V lost 3 bases and J lost 2; bases outside the gene matches: 1. The cDNA came from 5'RACE with 10-nucleotide random UMIs. One entry per CDR3 protein, called by TCRdb with MiXCR from the 5' RACE reads. The table records 70,000 to 95,000 distinct CDR3 sequences, less than 15% of them present only once. Indicated time point: longitudinal time-point 2. Source material was 2 million unsorted PBMCs, stored at -80 °C in RNAlater. General study points: The study found no CDR3 amino acid sequences shared by expanded clones across subjects, suggesting private repertoires in all groups. Falling below healthy controls, multiple sclerosis showed the least TCR clonal expansion, while HTLV-1-associated myelopathy showed the most.

There are many counts of this clonotype. Its antigen is as yet unknown. What was sequenced was PBMCs. The receptor comes from a female donor with HTLV-1-associated myelopathy (HAM/TSP). The chain carries TRBV4-1 and TRBJ2-2; 15 bases fit TRBD2. CDR3 coding DNA: TGCGCCAGCAGCCAGGGACTAGCGGGGGGCAACACCGGGGAGCTGTTTTTT. It codes for CASSQGLAGGNTGELFF.